This T cell receptor (beta chain) was captured in a study of shared clonotypes between healthy human individuals. In germline, CDR1 is SGHAT, CDR2 FQNNGV. V was shortened by 3 bases and J by 0 bases, with 12 bases between the two germline ends. The CDR3 totals 17 residues. Whole-study results and caveats: Generation probabilities of non-shared clonotypes were lower (relative to those shared by all four donors).

Libraries were prepared by immunoSEQ multiplex PCR; TCRdb keeps only in-frame clonotypes and omits some of them. This table holds under 2,500,000 clones, approximately 96% found once. On this clone: The antigen remains undetermined.

All donors qualified as healthy HIV-negative adults and had experienced no recent acute infections or vaccinations. The source material was naive CD4+ T cells sorted from blood. Subset indicated: CD45RA+ positively selected. The chain links TRBV11-2 to TRBJ2-6; TRBD2 might be the D (5 bases). The TCR sequence derives from a young man in good health. The CDR3 here is CASSLRVAASGANVLTF. The DNA of the CDR3 is TGTGCCAGCAGCTTGAGGGTAGCCGCCTCTGGGGCCAACGTCCTGACTTTC.